The clone carrying this T cell receptor (beta chain) was recorded once. Original handling: Estimation of nucleated cell counts was performed using reference gene primer amplification. Assay: immunoSEQ multiplex PCR; the TCRdb copy retains only in-frame clones and omits some. The D gene and trimming were derived from the DNA, and the V and J assignments and clone size from that table. Seen here are a few hundred thousand clones, over 70% observed once, and the top ten hold roughly 10%. The V and J ends lost 4 bases and 6 bases, in that order; junction bases with no gene match: 9. The germline CDR1 and CDR2 sequences are SGHRS and YFSETQ. CDR3 length: 16 amino acids. This record comes from a study of blood T cell repertoires in COVID-19. Study as a whole: Material from acute and convalescent COVID-19 was sourced from the United States, Italy and Spain. PBMCs, B-cell-depleted T cells, or T cells provided the cDNA or gDNA that made up the material.

The Seattle patients, enrolled during active infection, were followed longitudinally. This chain joins TRBV5-1 and TRBJ2-1, with TRBD2 matching over 11 bases. The clonotype comes from a woman aged 65 to 85 with COVID-19, enrolled during active disease. Input material: peripheral blood. CDR3 in DNA: TGCGCCAGCAGCCATGCGAGACTAGCGGGACGCAATGAGCAGTTCTTC. Its protein product is CASSHARLAGRNEQFF.